This T cell receptor (beta chain) was profiled in a study of TIL therapy for anti-PD-1-resistant metastatic lung cancer. Study-level points and caveats: The baseline peripheral repertoire was partially replaced by infused TIL clonotypes that later decayed.

Details on this clone: Its target is unknown.

Time point of the sample: pre-treatment sample, taken before nivolumab and TIL therapy. Enrollment ran from late 2017 to early 2020. The J segment lost 5 bases and the V segment lost 6 bases, leaving 13 bases of the junction unmatched. This CDR3 is built from 16 residues. Germline V gene data show CDR1 as MNHEY and CDR2 as SMNVEV (reference sequence). This was the immunoSEQ v3 assay. Survey-level samples got approximately 2 million read pairs; deep-level samples got roughly 4.5-6 million. Libraries were prepared by immunoSEQ multiplex PCR; TCRdb keeps only in-frame clonotypes and omits some of them. The table has about 36,000 clones, about 73% seen once.

This TCR was recovered from a person aged 25 to 80 with non-small cell lung cancer. This chain links TRBV27 with TRBJ1-2, with 9 bases identical to TRBD1. Sequences were derived from blood, sampled at baseline. The CDR3 nucleotides are TGTGCCAGCAGCCACATAAACTTTGGACAGGGGTATGGCTACACCTTC. This translates into CASSHINFGQGYGYTF.